The rows below give T cell receptor beta chains drawn from one sample of a study of T cell responses to AZD1222 COVID-19 vaccine. TCRdb's copy holds only in-frame clones and misses some; the assay was immunoSEQ multiplex PCR. This table has 55,000 to 80,000 clones, 65% to 80% appearing once. The material sequenced was peripheral blood, taken on day 0 of AZD1222 vaccination. The receptor set was obtained from an adult in good health. Both conserved end residues are part of each CDR3. A D gene is named only where the DNA matches it firmly. Clone size is shown for a subset of rows, as once, few, many or a class of expanded clone.

d_gene	abundance	len	j_gene	v_gene	CDR3aa	CDR3nt
TRBD2	once	16	TRBJ2-5	TRBV3-1/TRBV3-2	CASSHSSGGARETQYF	TGTGCCAGCAGCCATTCAAGCGGGGGGGCTAGGGAGACCCAGTACTTC
TRBD1	.	14	TRBJ1-1	TRBV6-5	CASSSGTAVPEAFF	TGTGCCAGCAGCAGCGGGACAGCGGTCCCGGAGGCTTTCTTT
.	.	14	TRBJ2-1	TRBV9	CASSVDSGFDEQFF	TGTGCCAGCAGCGTAGATTCCGGGTTCGATGAGCAGTTCTTC
.	few	15	TRBJ2-5	TRBV4-2	CASSQGAGIGETQYF	TGTGCCAGCAGCCAAGGTGCCGGGATCGGAGAGACCCAGTACTTC
TRBD1	.	15	TRBJ1-2	TRBV5-1	CASSPGQRLVYGYTF	TGCGCCAGCAGCCCGGGACAGCGTCTTGTCTATGGCTACACCTTC
.	once	14	TRBJ1-1	TRBV2	CASSGIPPDTEAFF	TGTGCCAGCAGTGGAATCCCCCCGGACACTGAAGCTTTCTTT
.	.	13	TRBJ2-2	TRBV7-9	CASRTVVYGELFF	TGTGCCAGCAGGACAGTGGTGTACGGGGAGCTGTTTTTT
.	.	12	TRBJ2-7	TRBV30	CARVGARGEQYF	TGTGCCAGGGTCGGGGCCCGTGGAGAGCAGTACTTC
.	.	15	TRBJ1-3	TRBV3-1/TRBV3-2	CASSRAGGSGNTIYF	TGTGCCAGCAGCAGGGCGGGGGGCTCTGGAAACACCATATATTTT
.	.	14	TRBJ2-7	TRBV5-6	CASSLKGGYYEQYF	TGTGCCAGCAGCTTAAAAGGGGGTTACTACGAGCAGTACTTC